The entry below gives a single T cell receptor beta chain sequence along with its context. These data come from a study of blood T cell repertoires in COVID-19. TCRdb keeps only in-frame clones here, not all; method: immunoSEQ multiplex PCR. This sample has 230,000 or so clones; approximately 81% occur once, and the top ten carry 6.6%. Germline values: CDR1 DFQATT, CDR2 SNEGSKA (reference sequence). The CDR3 covers 15 residues. Trimming left V 3 bases short and J 2 bases short, with 16 bases between. The receptor comes from a woman in her fifties or sixties who had been exposed to COVID-19. Sequencing was performed on PBMCs or T cells enriched from blood (not recorded which). V usage is TRBV20-1 and J usage is TRBJ1-2; no clear D gene. This CDR3 reads CSASTPTATNYGYTF. The CDR3 DNA follows: TGCAGTGCTAGTACGCCTACCGCGACAAACTATGGCTACACCTTC.